This T cell receptor (beta chain) was observed in a study of CD8+ T cells in alopecia areata. Looking at the study overall: In an open-label trial, patients got 5 to 10 mg tofacitinib twice daily.

Sequencing used cDNA as its template, made by extracting RNA and reverse transcribing it. Clones were sequenced by immunoSEQ multiplex PCR, and TCRdb holds only the in-frame ones, with some missing. The sample records 150,000 to 200,000 clones, roughly 60% being singletons. The V gene's germline CDR1 is SEHNR and CDR2 FQNEAQ (reference sequence). The trim removed 5 bases at V and 2 bases at J, leaving 12 bases unmatched. This CDR3 has 16 amino acids. Treatment noted: oral pan-JAK inhibitor, 5-10 mg twice daily. Researchers took lesional scalp punch biopsies and peripheral blood from people who were alopecia areata patients. Sorted out of PBMCs were CD4+ T cells and CD8+ T cells. On this clone itself: What it binds is not known.

General study points: Many expanded lesional clones remained in scalp and blood on tofacitinib.

Sequencing used CD4+ T cells sorted from blood, obtained at week 24, from a patient treated with tofacitinib. The TCR sequence derives from a human donor with alopecia areata. The chain is built from TRBV7-9 and TRBJ2-7; 7 positions match TRBD2. The chain's CDR3 is CASSPTRRGIAYEQYF. CDR3 sequence (DNA): TGTGCCAGCAGCCCCACCCGGCGGGGGATCGCCTACGAGCAGTACTTC.